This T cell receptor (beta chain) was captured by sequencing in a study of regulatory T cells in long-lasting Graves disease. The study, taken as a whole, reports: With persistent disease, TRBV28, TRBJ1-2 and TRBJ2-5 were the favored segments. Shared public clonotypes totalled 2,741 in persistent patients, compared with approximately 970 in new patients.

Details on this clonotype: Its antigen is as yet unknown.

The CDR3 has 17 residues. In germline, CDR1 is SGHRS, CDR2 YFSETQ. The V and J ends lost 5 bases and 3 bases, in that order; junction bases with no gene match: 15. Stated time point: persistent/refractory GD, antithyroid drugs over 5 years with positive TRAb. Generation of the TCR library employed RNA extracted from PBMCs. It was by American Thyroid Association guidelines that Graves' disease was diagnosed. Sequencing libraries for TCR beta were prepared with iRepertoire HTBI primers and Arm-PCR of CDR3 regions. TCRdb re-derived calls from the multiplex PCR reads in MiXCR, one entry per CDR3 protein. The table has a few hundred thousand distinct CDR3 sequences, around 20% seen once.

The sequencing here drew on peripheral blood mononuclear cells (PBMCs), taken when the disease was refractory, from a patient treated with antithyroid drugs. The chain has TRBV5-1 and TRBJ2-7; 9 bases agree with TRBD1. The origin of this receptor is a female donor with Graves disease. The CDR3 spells CASRNRSPGQGIYEQYF. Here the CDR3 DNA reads TGCGCCAGCAGAAACCGTTCACCGGGACAGGGAATCTACGAGCAGTACTTC. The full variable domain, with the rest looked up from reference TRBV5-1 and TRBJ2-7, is KAGVTQTPRYLIKTRGQQVTLSCSPISGHRSVSWYQQTPGQGLQFLFEYFSETQRNKGNFPGRFSGRQFSNSRSEMNVSTLELGDSALYLCASRNRSPGQGIYEQYFGPGTRLTVT.